Presented here are 20 T cell receptor beta chains from one specimen sequenced in a study of shared clonotypes between healthy human individuals. Sequencing was performed with immunoSEQ multiplex PCR; in TCRdb, only in-frame clones are kept and a portion is missing. The sample lists around 88,000 clones; about two thirds were seen once. Sequencing was done on a sample of memory CD8+ T cells sorted from blood. Subset given: CD45RO+ cells pooled with CCR7-negative TemRA cells. The receptors here all came from a man under 40 in good health.

V is TRBV2 and J is TRBJ1-1, with no clear D. The CDR3 is 11 residues long. Germline V gives CDR1 SNHLY, CDR2 FYNNEI. V was cut by 3 bases and J by 8 bases, with 7 bases left in between. In DNA, the CDR3 is TGTGCCAGCAGTGAGAGTCCCGAAGCTTTCTTT. This encodes CASSESPEAFF.

This clone occurred a few times. The V and J genes are TRBV6-1 and TRBJ2-3; 9 bases line up with TRBD2. The CDR3 is 15 residues long. Germline V gene lookup returns CDR1 MNHNS and CDR2 SASEGT. The J segment lost 2 bases and the V segment lost 7 bases, leaving 7 bases of the junction unmatched. The CDR3 loop reads CASIRLAETTDTQYF. For the CDR3, the DNA is TGTGCCAGCATCAGACTAGCGGAGACCACAGATACGCAGTATTTT.

The chain joins TRBV27 to TRBJ1-2, with D possibly TRBD1 on 5 matching bases. Per the germline V gene, CDR1 is MNHEY and CDR2 is SMNVEV (reference sequence). CDR3 size: 13 residues. V was pared by 5 bases and J by 4 bases, with 11 bases between. CDR3 region: CASSTGTGYGYTF. CDR3 DNA sequence: TGTGCCAGCAGTACTGGGACGGGCTATGGCTACACCTTC.

The count of this clone is one. The chain recombines TRBV5-6 with TRBJ2-7, with D perhaps TRBD1 (5 bases). The CDR3 has 15 amino acids. Deletions cut 3 bases from V and 5 bases from J, with 18 bases between. Germline assignment: CDR1 SGHDT and CDR2 YYEEEE. The CDR3 sequence is CASSSLNALGHEQYF. The DNA of the CDR3 is TGTGCCAGCAGCTCGCTCAATGCCTTGGGGCACGAGCAGTACTTC.

The V and J genes are TRBV11-3 and TRBJ2-5, with 9 positions matching TRBD2. The V gene end was trimmed by 4 bases and the J gene end by 1 base; junction bases not matched to a gene: 4. In germline, CDR1 is SGHNT, CDR2 YENEEA. The CDR3 loop spans 15 amino acids. The CDR3 sequence: CASSSASGAQETQYF. The CDR3 coding sequence is TGTGCCAGCAGCTCGGCTAGCGGGGCCCAAGAGACCCAGTACTTC.

The chain couples TRBV27 to TRBJ1-2; a weak D match, TRBD1 (5 bases). Trimming stripped 7 bases from V and 4 bases from J, with 16 bases between. The CDR3 runs 14 residues. Germline CDR1 is MNHEY and CDR2 is SMNVEV (reference sequence). CDR3 residues: CASKPGGLGYGYTF. In DNA, the CDR3 is TGTGCCAGCAAACCGGGGGGATTGGGCTATGGCTACACCTTC.

This chain uses TRBV28 with TRBJ1-4, with 8 bases fitting TRBD1. The V and J ends lost 3 bases and 8 bases, in that order; junction bases with no gene match: 8. The germline CDR1 and CDR2 sequences are MDHEN and SYDVKM. The CDR3 length is 15 residues. The CDR3 DNA reads TGTGCCAGCAGTTTCGCCAGGGGGCTCAGGGAAAAACTGTTTTTT. Amino acid sequence: CASSFARGLREKLFF.

This clone has a single count. The rearrangement uses TRBV5-6 and TRBJ2-5; D remains ambiguous. The V gene's germline CDR1 is SGHDT and CDR2 YYEEEE. The V end lost 0 bases, the J end lost 1 base, and 4 bases lay between the germline ends. The CDR3 has 13 amino acids. The CDR3 loop reads CASSLARQETQYF. The DNA of the CDR3 is TGTGCCAGCAGCTTGGCCCGCCAAGAGACCCAGTACTTC.

This chain uses TRBV7-9 with TRBJ2-5, with TRBD2 matching 9 bases. V lost 8 bases and J lost 4; bases outside the gene matches: 5. The CDR3 loop spans 13 amino acids. The V gene's germline CDR1 is SEHNR and CDR2 FQNEAQ (reference sequence). CDR3 bases: TGTGCCAGCGTAAAAGCGGGAGGAGAGACCCAGTACTTC. Its translation: CASVKAGGETQYF.

The chain recombines TRBV7-9 with TRBJ2-7; no firm D call. Germline CDR1 is SEHNR and CDR2 is FQNEAQ (reference sequence). The germline V and J ends were trimmed by 5 bases and 5 bases, with 13 bases remaining between them. The CDR3 is 13 residues long. As DNA, the CDR3 is TGTGCCAGCAGCCCCGGGTGGCCGGACGAGCAGTACTTC. Residues: CASSPGWPDEQYF.

The chain combines TRBV9 with TRBJ2-1; TRBD2 might be the D (6 bases). Between the trimmed V and J ends, which lost 4 bases and 1 base, there was a span of 12 bases. The CDR3 has 15 residues. Germline loops: CDR1 SGDLS, CDR2 YYNGEE. The CDR3 coding sequence is TGTGCCAGCAGCCCGACTAGGACTTCCTACAATGAGCAGTTCTTC. The encoded protein is CASSPTRTSYNEQFF.

In DNA, the CDR3 is TGTGCCAGCAGCTTAGATTCCCCGCCCCTCCACTTT. Its translation: CASSLDSPPLHF. The chain couples TRBV7-2 to TRBJ1-6; D is unclear. Germline lookup yields CDR1 SGHTA and CDR2 FQGNSA. V was cut by 1 base and J by 13 bases, with 8 bases left in between. The CDR3 has 12 amino acids. Full variable domain (outside the CDR3, taken from reference TRBV7-2 and TRBJ1-6): GAGVSQSPSNKVTEKGKDVELRCDPISGHTALYWYRQSLGQGLEFLIYFQGNSAPDKSGLPSDRFSAERTGGSVSTLTIQRTQQEDSAVYLCASSLDSPPLHFGNGTRLTVT.

The V call is TRBV27, the J call TRBJ1-1; 10 bases are a match to TRBD1. J lost 4 bases, V lost 8 bases, and 1 base had no gene match. The germline V gene has CDR1 MNHEY and CDR2 SMNVEV (reference sequence). The CDR3 has 12 residues. CDR3 DNA sequence: TGTGCCAGCCGGGACAGGGGCACTGAAGCTTTCTTT. Its protein is CASRDRGTEAFF.

This clone has just a few counts. The chain uses TRBV4-3 and TRBJ1-4; possibly TRBD1 for D (5 bases). This CDR3 comprises 15 residues. Trimming shortened V by 1 base and J by 7 bases, and 13 bases separated the two germline ends. Germline CDR1 and CDR2: LGHNA and YSLEER. CDR3 nucleotides: TGCGCCAGCAGCCAAGGGGGGTTGCGAGCTGAAAAACTGTTTTTT. The encoded protein is CASSQGGLRAEKLFF.

This chain links TRBV9 with TRBJ2-7; 9 bases are shared with TRBD2. The V and J ends lost 4 bases and 0 bases, in that order; junction bases with no gene match: 8. Germline assignment: CDR1 SGDLS and CDR2 YYNGEE. The CDR3 spans 16 residues. CDR3 nucleotides: TGTGCCAGCAGCCGCTCCCTAGCGGGGAGCTCCTACGAGCAGTACTTC. It is translated as CASSRSLAGSSYEQYF.

V and J are TRBV28 and TRBJ2-5; D unresolved. Germline CDR1 reads MDHEN; CDR2 reads SYDVKM. V gave up 3 bases and J gave up 0 bases, with 23 bases separating them. The CDR3 is 19 residues long. CDR3 DNA: TGTGCCAGCAGTTTTCCCGGAGACTTCAGACGAGAGTACCAAGAGACCCAGTACTTC. Amino acid sequence: CASSFPGDFRREYQETQYF.

Notes on this clone: A read error may explain this, as a much larger clone is one base away. The V gene is TRBV7-2, the J gene TRBJ2-5, with D unresolved. V gave up 3 bases and J gave up 3 bases, with 8 bases separating them. The CDR3 length is 13 residues. Per the germline V gene, CDR1 is SGHTA and CDR2 is FQGNSA. The CDR3 spells CASSFSSKETQYF. CDR3 in DNA: TGTGCCAGCAGCTTTAGCAGTAAAGAGACCCAGTACTTC.

The J gene is TRBJ2-1, the V gene TRBV4-3, with TRBD2 matching over 14 bases. Germline CDR1 and CDR2: LGHNA and YSLEER. CDR3 length equals 16 residues. Trimming took 3 bases from V and 9 from J; bases not matched to a gene: 7. The CDR3 reads CASSQRGTSGSGEQFF. The CDR3 DNA reads TGCGCCAGCAGCCAGAGAGGGACTAGCGGGAGCGGTGAGCAGTTCTTC.

The chain combines TRBV27 with TRBJ2-2; TRBD1 aligns across 10 bases. CDR1 and CDR2 (germline): MNHEY, SMNVEV (reference sequence). V dropped 5 bases and J dropped 5; count of bases not matched to a gene: 11. The CDR3 contains 17 residues. The CDR3: CASSLGVGQGLTGELFF. CDR3 DNA sequence: TGTGCCAGCAGTCTTGGGGTGGGACAGGGGTTGACCGGGGAGCTGTTTTTT.

The V gene is TRBV11-2, the J gene TRBJ1-4; weak D call: TRBD1 (5 bases). Germline V CDR1 and CDR2: SGHAT, FQNNGV. With 2 bases removed from V and 3 bases from J, the gap between germline ends came to 19 bases. The CDR3 contains 18 residues. CDR3: CASSLNRGEGWSNEKLFF. The CDR3 DNA reads TGTGCCAGCAGCTTAAATCGGGGGGAGGGTTGGTCTAATGAAAAACTGTTTTTT.